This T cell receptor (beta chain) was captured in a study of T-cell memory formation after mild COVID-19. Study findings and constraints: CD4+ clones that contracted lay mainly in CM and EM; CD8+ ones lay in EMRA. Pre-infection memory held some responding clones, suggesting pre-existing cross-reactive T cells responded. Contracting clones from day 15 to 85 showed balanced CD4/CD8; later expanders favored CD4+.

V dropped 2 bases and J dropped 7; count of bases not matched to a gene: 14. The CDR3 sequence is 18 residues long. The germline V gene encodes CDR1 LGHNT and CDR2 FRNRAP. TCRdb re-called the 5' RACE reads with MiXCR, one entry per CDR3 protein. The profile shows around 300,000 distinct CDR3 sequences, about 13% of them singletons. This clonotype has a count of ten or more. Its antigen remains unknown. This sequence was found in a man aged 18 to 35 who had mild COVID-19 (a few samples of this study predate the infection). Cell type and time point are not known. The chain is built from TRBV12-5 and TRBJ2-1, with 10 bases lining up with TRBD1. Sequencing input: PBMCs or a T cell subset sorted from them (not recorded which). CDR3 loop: CASGLRVGVGQGTNEQFF. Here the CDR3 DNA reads TGTGCTAGTGGTTTGAGAGTGGGGGTGGGACAGGGGACTAATGAGCAGTTCTTC.